This is a list of T cell receptor beta chains from one sample in a study of cytomegalovirus exposure and HLA in healthy donors. Produced via immunoSEQ multiplex PCR; TCRdb's table is partial and in-frame only. The sample lists about 300,000 clones; 80% to 90% were seen once. Material for sequencing was PBMCs. These receptors all stem from a man in his forties or fifties in good health and CMV-seropositive. The CDR3 runs from the conserved cysteine through the conserved F or W. A D gene is named only where the DNA matches it firmly. Clone size, where shown, is once, few, many, or a class for clones that have expanded.

size	D	V	J	DNA	CDR3
-	-	TRBV27	TRBJ2-1	TGTGCCAGCAGTCAGGGTACCCATGAGCAGTTCTTC	CASSQGTHEQFF
-	TRBD1	TRBV13	TRBJ2-5	TGTGCCAGCATTCCACCCCATGCTGACCGGGACAGGGGGCTTGTAGAGACCCAGTACTTC	CASIPPHADRDRGLVETQYF
-	TRBD1	TRBV14	TRBJ2-2	TGTGCCAGCAGCCCACAGGGGGCTCGGACCGGGGAGCTGTTTTTT	CASSPQGARTGELFF
-	TRBD2	TRBV28	TRBJ2-7	TGTGCCAGCGTCGGCGGGAGCTACGAGCAGTACTTC	CASVGGSYEQYF
-	TRBD2	TRBV13	TRBJ2-2	TGTGCCAGCAGCTTTAGCGGGAGGCCCATCGGGGAGCTGTTTTTT	CASSFSGRPIGELFF
-	-	TRBV29-1	TRBJ2-2	TGCAGCGTCCCCAGGAGGGGAAACACCGGGGAGCTGTTTTTT	CSVPRRGNTGELFF
-	TRBD1	TRBV28	TRBJ1-2	TGTGCCAGCAGCCCCACGGGACAGAGAAGTTATGGCTACACCTTC	CASSPTGQRSYGYTF
-	-	TRBV10-1	TRBJ1-5	TGCGCCAGCAGTGAAGGGGTGGGGCAGCCCCAGCATTTT	CASSEGVGQPQHF
few	-	TRBV7-8	TRBJ2-7	TGTGCCAGCAGCCCCACAGGCTACGAGCAGTACTTC	CASSPTGYEQYF
-	TRBD1	TRBV27	TRBJ2-5	TGTGCCAGCAGTTTATCTTCCCAGGGGGCGGGGGAGACCCAGTACTTC	CASSLSSQGAGETQYF
-	TRBD2	TRBV10-3	TRBJ2-1	TGTGCCATCAGTGGGCAGGGACTAGCGATTAGCTCCTACAATGAGCAGTTCTTC	CAISGQGLAISSYNEQFF
-	TRBD2	TRBV7-2	TRBJ2-2	TGTGCCAGCACCACCCGGGCGGGAGTCTTTACCGGGGAGCTGTTTTTT	CASTTRAGVFTGELFF
-	-	TRBV19	TRBJ1-1	TGTGCCAGTAAATGGCAGGCGACCACTGAAGCTTTCTTT	CASKWQATTEAFF
-	-	TRBV19	TRBJ1-2	TGTGCCAGTAGTACCCGGACAGCTAACTATGGCTACACCTTC	CASSTRTANYGYTF